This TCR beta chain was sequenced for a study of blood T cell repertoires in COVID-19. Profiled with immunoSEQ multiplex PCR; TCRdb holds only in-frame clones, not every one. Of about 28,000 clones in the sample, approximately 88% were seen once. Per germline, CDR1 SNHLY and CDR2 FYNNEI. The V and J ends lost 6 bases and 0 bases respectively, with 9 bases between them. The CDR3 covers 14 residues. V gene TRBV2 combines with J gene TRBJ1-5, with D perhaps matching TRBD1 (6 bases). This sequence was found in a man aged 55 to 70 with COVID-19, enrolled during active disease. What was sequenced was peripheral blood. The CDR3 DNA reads TGTGCCAGCAGCGGACAGATTAGCAATCAGCCCCAGCATTTT. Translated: CASSGQISNQPQHF.